The entry below gives a single T cell receptor beta chain sequence along with its context. The sample comes from a study of T cell changes during pregnancy in multiple sclerosis. The CDR3 sequence is 15 residues long. Trimming removed 7 bases from V and 5 bases from J; junction bases left unmatched: 9. Looked up from germline, CDR1 is MNHEY and CDR2 is SVGAGI. Measured with immunoSEQ multiplex PCR; TCRdb has only the in-frame clones, and not every one. This table has about 38,000 clones, more than 75% appearing once. J is TRBJ1-2 and V is TRBV6-5; 11 positions match TRBD1. This sample comprised CD8+ T cells from peripheral blood mononuclear cells, obtained in the third trimester of pregnancy. The TCR originated in a female donor with multiple sclerosis, enrolled in a pregnancy study. CDR3 in amino acids: CASTQTGTGGYGYTF. CDR3 bases: TGTGCCAGCACCCAAACCGGGACAGGGGGGTATGGCTACACCTTC.